The sequence of this T cell receptor beta chain was determined in a study of identical twins. Regarding the study as a whole: Beta clonotypes that were abundant in cord blood contained fewer insertions, a pattern absent from memory repertoires. Zero-insertion analyses might be partly confounded by invariant T cells like MAIT and iNKT. Modelling approaches yielded underestimates of out-of-frame TCR alpha sharing between monozygotic twins.

A universal primer site arose from template switching, and cDNA bore unique molecular identifiers. Via MiXCR, TCRdb re-called the 5' RACE reads, giving one row per CDR3 protein. This table has 300,000 to 400,000 distinct CDR3 sequences, 7% to 9.5% appearing once. This clonotype was seen a handful of times. The target antigen is unknown. The V gene end was trimmed by 6 bases and the J gene end by 3 bases; junction bases not matched to a gene: 1. The CDR3 has 12 residues. CDR1 DFQATT and CDR2 SNEGSKA come from the germline V gene (reference sequence). Sequencing was performed on naive T cells sorted from blood. This clonotype was obtained from a woman in her forties or fifties in good health. The chain employs TRBV20-1 and TRBJ2-2, with TRBD2 matching over 7 bases. This chain's CDR3 is CSAGRDTGELFF. The CDR3 DNA reads TGCAGTGCGGGGAGGGACACCGGGGAGCTGTTTTTT.